This T cell receptor beta chain originates from a study of cytomegalovirus exposure and HLA in healthy donors. Findings and caveats of the study: Being indistinguishable, some V segments were excluded, TRBV6-2 and TRBV6-3 among them. As was reported, the HLA-A and HLA-B alleles of most subjects were accurately predicted from TCR beta sequences. Segments of the TCR beta V type were, in most cases, productive about 90% or about 30% of the time in an earlier analysis. Cytomegalovirus-associated status was assigned to approximately 160 TCR beta chains.

Germline lookup yields CDR1 SEHNR and CDR2 FQNEAQ (reference sequence). CDR3 length: 14 amino acids. On this clone: The target antigen is unknown.

Researchers ran the PCR with 60 Vbeta and 13 Jbeta primers. Using immunoSEQ multiplex PCR, the repertoire was profiled, and TCRdb retains in-frame clones only, with some absent. This table has over 90,000 clones, approximately 87% appearing once. This receptor was identified in a man aged 35 to 55 in good health and CMV-seronegative. Sequencing was performed on PBMCs. The chain recombines TRBV7-9 with TRBJ2-5, with D tentatively TRBD1 (6 bases). The J call is in doubt because the DNA end fits TRBJ2-7 better. The DNA for the CDR3 is TGTGCCAGCACCCCCGGGGCAGGGGCGGGCGAGCAGTACTTC. It encodes CASTPGAGAGEQYF.